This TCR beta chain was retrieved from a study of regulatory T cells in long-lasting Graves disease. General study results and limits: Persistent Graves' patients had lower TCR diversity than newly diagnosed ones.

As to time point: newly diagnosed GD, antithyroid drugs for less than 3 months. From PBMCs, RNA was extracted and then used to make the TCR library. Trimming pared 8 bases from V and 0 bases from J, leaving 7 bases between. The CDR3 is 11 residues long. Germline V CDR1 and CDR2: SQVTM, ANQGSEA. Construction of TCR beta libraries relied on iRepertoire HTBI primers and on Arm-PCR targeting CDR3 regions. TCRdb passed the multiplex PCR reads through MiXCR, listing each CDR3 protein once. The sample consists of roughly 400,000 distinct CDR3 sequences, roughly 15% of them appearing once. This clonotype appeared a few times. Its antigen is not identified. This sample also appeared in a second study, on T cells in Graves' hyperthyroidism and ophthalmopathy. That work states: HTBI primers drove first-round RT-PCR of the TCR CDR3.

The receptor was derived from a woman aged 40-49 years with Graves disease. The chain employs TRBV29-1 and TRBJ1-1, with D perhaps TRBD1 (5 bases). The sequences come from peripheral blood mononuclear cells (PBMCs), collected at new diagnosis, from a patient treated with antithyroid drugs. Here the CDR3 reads CSSGLNTEAFF. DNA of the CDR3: TGCAGCTCAGGGTTGAACACTGAAGCTTTCTTT.